Given below is one T cell receptor beta chain in context. The ends were cut back, 2 bases at V and 6 bases at J, with 14 bases in the middle. The CDR3 is 14 amino acids. Germline V CDR1 and CDR2: SGHTS, YDEGEE. The data derive from a study of blood T cell repertoires in COVID-19. Clones were sequenced by immunoSEQ multiplex PCR, and TCRdb holds only the in-frame ones, with some missing. The sample lists under 150,000 clones, 80% to 85% occurring once. The sample consisted of peripheral blood. The rearrangement uses TRBV5-8 and TRBJ1-1, with D perhaps TRBD1 (6 bases). The TCR originated in a man aged 60 to 69 with acute or convalescent COVID-19. CDR3 amino acids: CASSFRGQGSEAFF. The DNA for the CDR3 is TGTGCCAGCAGCTTCAGGGGCCAAGGCTCTGAAGCTTTCTTT.